This TCR beta chain was recovered during a study of early T cells in non-severe SARS-CoV-2 infection. General observations from the study: The VDJdb matching leaned toward anti-spike CD8 responses and overlooked private and CD4 specificities.

Germline CDR1 and CDR2: DFQATT and SNEGSKA (reference sequence). The CDR3 contains 12 residues. V lost 3 bases, J lost 5 bases, and 8 bases lay in between. The TCR library protocol attached unique molecular identifiers to the individual cDNA molecules. MiXCR, applied by TCRdb to the 5' RACE reads, yields one record per CDR3 protein. The data show about 64,000 distinct CDR3 sequences, more than 15% seen once. In its sample, this clonotype was seen a few times. Its antigen is unidentified. Sample: whole blood, taken at baseline. The clonotype was recovered from an adult who was a healthcare worker with PCR-confirmed SARS-CoV-2 infection or an uninfected control (not recorded which). The chain links TRBV20-1 to TRBJ2-1; D not certain. CDR3 sequence: CSASIHNNEQFF. CDR3 in DNA: TGCAGTGCTAGTATACACAACAATGAGCAGTTCTTC.